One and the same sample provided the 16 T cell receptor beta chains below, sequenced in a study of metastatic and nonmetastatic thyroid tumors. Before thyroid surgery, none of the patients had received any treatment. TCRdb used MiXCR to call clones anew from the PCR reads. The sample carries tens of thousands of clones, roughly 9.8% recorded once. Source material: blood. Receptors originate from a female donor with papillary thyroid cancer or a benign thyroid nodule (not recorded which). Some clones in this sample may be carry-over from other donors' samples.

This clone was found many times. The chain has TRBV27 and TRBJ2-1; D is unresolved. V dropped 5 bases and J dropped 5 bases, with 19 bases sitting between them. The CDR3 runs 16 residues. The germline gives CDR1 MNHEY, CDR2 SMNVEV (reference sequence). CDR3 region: CASSTSLAESHNEQFF. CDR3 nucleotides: TGTGCCAGCAGTACCAGCTTGGCGGAAAGTCACAATGAGCAGTTCTTC.

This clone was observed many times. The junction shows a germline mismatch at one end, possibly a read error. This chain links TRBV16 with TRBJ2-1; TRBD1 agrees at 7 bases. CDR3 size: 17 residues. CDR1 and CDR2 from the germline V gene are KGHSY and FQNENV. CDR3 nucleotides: TGTGCCTGCAGCCAATCTGCCGACAGGGATCTCTACAATGAGCAGTTCTTC. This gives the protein CACSQSADRDLYNEQFF.

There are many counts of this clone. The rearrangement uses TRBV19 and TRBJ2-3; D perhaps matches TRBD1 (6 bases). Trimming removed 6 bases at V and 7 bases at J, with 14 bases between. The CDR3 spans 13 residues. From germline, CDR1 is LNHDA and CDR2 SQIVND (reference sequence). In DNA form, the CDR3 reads TGTGCCAGTAGCCCTCGACAGGAAAATACGCAGTATTTT. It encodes CASSPRQENTQYF.

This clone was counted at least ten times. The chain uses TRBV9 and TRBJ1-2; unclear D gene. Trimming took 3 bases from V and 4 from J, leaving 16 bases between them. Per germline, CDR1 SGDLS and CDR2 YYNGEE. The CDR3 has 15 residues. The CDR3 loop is CASSASDARGYGYTF. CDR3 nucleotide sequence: TGTGCCAGCAGCGCCTCGGACGCACGGGGCTATGGCTACACCTTC.

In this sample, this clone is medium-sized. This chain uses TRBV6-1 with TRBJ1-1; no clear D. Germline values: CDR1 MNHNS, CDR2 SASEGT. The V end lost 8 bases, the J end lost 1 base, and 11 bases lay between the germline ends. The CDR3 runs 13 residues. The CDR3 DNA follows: TGTGCCAGCTTCGTCGGGTGGAACACTGAAGCTTTCTTT. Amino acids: CASFVGWNTEAFF.

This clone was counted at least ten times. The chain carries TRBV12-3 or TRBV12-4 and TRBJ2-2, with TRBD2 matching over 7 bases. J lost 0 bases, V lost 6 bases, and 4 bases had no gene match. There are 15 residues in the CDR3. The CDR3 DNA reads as TGTGCCAGCAGCCTTCTAGCGGCGAACACCGGGGAGCTGTTTTTT. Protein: CASSLLAANTGELFF.

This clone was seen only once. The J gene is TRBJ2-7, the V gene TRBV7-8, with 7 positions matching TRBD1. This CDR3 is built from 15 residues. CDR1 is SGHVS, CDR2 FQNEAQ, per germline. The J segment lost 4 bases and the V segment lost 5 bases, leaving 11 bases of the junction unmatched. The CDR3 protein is CASSPRDRRVYEQYF. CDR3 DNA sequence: TGTGCCAGCAGCCCTAGGGACAGAAGGGTATACGAGCAGTACTTC. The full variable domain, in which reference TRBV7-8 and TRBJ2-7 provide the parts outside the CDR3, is GAGVSQSPRYKVAKRGQDVALRCDPISGHVSLFWYQQALGQGPEFLTYFQNEAQLDKSGLPSDRFFAERPEGSVSTLKIQRTQQEDSAVYLCASSPRDRRVYEQYFGPGTRLTVT.

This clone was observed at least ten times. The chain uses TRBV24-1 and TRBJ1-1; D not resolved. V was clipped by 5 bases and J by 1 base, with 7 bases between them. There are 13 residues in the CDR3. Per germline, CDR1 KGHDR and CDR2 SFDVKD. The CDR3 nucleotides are TGTGCCACCAGTGTCGCGGAGAACACTGAAGCTTTCTTT. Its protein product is CATSVAENTEAFF.

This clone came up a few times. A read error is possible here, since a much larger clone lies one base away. The CDR3 DNA is TGTGTCAACGAAGTAGGGCAGTTCTTC. Residues: CVNEVGQFF. The chain carries TRBV28 and TRBJ2-1; D gene ambiguous. The CDR3 is made up of 9 amino acids. From germline, CDR1 is MDHEN and CDR2 SYDVKM.

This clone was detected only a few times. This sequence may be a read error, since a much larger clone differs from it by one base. DNA for the CDR3: TGTGCCAGCAGCCTCGACAAGGCCTCCTACGAGCAGTACTTC. This translates into CASSLDKASYEQYF. The chain couples TRBV28 to TRBJ2-7; D call uncertain. V gave up 6 bases and J gave up 0 bases, with 12 bases separating them. From germline, CDR1 is MDHEN and CDR2 SYDVKM. The CDR3 has 14 amino acids.

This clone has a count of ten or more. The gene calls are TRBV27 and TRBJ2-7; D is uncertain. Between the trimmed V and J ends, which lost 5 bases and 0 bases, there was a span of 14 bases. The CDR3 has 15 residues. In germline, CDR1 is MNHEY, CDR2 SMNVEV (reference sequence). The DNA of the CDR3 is TGTGCCAGCAGTCTAACAATCCCCAGCTCCTACGAGCAGTACTTC. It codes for CASSLTIPSSYEQYF.

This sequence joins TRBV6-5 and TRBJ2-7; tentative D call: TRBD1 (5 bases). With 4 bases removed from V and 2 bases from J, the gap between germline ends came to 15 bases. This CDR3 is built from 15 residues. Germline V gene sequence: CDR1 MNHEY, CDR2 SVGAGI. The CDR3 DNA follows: TGTGCCAGCAGTTTCACCCATGGGGCTACCTACGAGCAGTACTTC. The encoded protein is CASSFTHGATYEQYF.

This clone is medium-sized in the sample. The CDR3 loop is CASRGTEQYF. The CDR3 DNA reads as TGTGCCAGCAGGGGGACCGAGCAGTACTTC. The chain carries TRBV28 and TRBJ2-7; the D gene could be TRBD1 or TRBD2 (5 bases each). Per the germline V gene, CDR1 is MDHEN and CDR2 is SYDVKM. V lost 6 bases, J lost 6 bases, and 6 bases lay in between. The CDR3 covers 10 residues.

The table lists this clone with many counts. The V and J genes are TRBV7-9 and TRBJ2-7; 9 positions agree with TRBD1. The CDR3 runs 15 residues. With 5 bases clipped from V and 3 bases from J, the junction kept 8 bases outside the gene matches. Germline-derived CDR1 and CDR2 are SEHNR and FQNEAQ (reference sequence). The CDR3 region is CASSQTGGHLYEQYF. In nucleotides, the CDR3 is TGTGCCAGCAGCCAGACAGGGGGGCACCTCTACGAGCAGTACTTC.

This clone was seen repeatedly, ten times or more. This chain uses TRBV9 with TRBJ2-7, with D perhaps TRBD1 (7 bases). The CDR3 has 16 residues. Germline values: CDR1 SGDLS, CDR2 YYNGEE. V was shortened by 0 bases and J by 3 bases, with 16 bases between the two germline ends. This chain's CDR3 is CASSVARDREDYEQYF. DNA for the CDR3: TGTGCCAGCAGCGTAGCTCGTGACAGGGAGGACTACGAGCAGTACTTC.

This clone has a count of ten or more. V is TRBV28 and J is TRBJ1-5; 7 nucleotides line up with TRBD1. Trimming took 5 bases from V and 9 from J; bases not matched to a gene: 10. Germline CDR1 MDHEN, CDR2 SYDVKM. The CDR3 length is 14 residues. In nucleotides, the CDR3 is TGTGCCAGCAGTCCAGACAGGGCCCCCGGGCCCCAGCATTTT. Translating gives CASSPDRAPGPQHF.